A selection of T cell receptor beta chains follows, all from one sample in a study of T cell repertoires in cytomegalovirus infection. These receptors' antigens are unknown. MiXCR was run by TCRdb on the reads, yielding one entry per CDR3 protein. This sample has about 900,000 distinct CDR3 sequences, with about 33% found just once. This specimen was cultured CD8+ T cells from PBMCs, taken from culture after CMV antigen stimulation. The receptors stem from a human donor in good health (CMV status not recorded). Some clones in this sample may be carry-over from other donors' samples. Both conserved end residues are part of each CDR3. The order of the fields is D gene, V gene, clone size, CDR3 length, J gene, CDR3 protein, CDR3 DNA. A D gene is named only where the DNA matches it firmly. Where a row states a size, it is once, few, many or the class of an expanded clone; other rows omit it.

d_gene: TRBD2
v_gene: TRBV19
abundance: few
len: 14
j_gene: TRBJ2-5
CDR3aa: CASKGLAGQETQYF
CDR3nt: TGTGCCAGTAAGGGACTAGCGGGCCAAGAGACCCAGTACTTC

d_gene: TRBD2
v_gene: TRBV7-9
abundance: few
len: 15
j_gene: TRBJ2-3
CDR3aa: CASSLDPAGRDTQYF
CDR3nt: TGTGCCAGCAGCTTAGATCCAGCGGGGAGGGATACGCAGTATTTT

d_gene: -
v_gene: TRBV6-2/TRBV6-3
abundance: few
len: 11
j_gene: TRBJ2-1
CDR3aa: CASNTRDEQFF
CDR3nt: TGTGCCAGCAACACTAGGGATGAGCAGTTCTTC

d_gene: -
v_gene: TRBV27
abundance: -
len: 13
j_gene: TRBJ2-3
CDR3aa: CASSLSTLDTQYF
CDR3nt: TGTGCCAGCAGTTTATCGACCTTAGATACGCAGTATTTT

d_gene: -
v_gene: TRBV6-5
abundance: few
len: 15
j_gene: TRBJ2-3
CDR3aa: CASSLRARPTDTQYF
CDR3nt: TGTGCCAGCAGCTTACGCGCTAGACCCACAGATACGCAGTATTTT

d_gene: -
v_gene: TRBV11-2
abundance: -
len: 16
j_gene: TRBJ2-2
CDR3aa: CASSSLRDAGTGELFF
CDR3nt: TGTGCCAGCAGCTCCCTTAGGGACGCCGGCACCGGGGAGCTGTTTTTT

d_gene: -
v_gene: TRBV27
abundance: few
len: 17
j_gene: TRBJ1-2
CDR3aa: CASSLTYTSGVNYGYTF
CDR3nt: TGTGCCAGCAGTTTAACCTATACCAGTGGGGTTAACTATGGCTACACCTTC

d_gene: TRBD1
v_gene: TRBV4-2
abundance: many
len: 14
j_gene: TRBJ1-6
CDR3aa: CASSQGQDNSPLHF
CDR3nt: TGTGCCAGCAGCCAGGGACAGGATAATTCACCCCTCCACTTT

d_gene: -
v_gene: TRBV27
abundance: -
len: 17
j_gene: TRBJ1-1
CDR3aa: CASSLSRSSFLNTEAFF
CDR3nt: TGTGCCAGCAGTTTATCCCGCTCTTCATTTTTGAACACTGAAGCTTTCTTT

d_gene: -
v_gene: TRBV12-3/TRBV12-4
abundance: few
len: 15
j_gene: TRBJ2-1
CDR3aa: CASTPFGGPDNEQFF
CDR3nt: TGTGCCAGCACCCCTTTTGGGGGACCGGACAATGAGCAGTTCTTC

d_gene: -
v_gene: TRBV28
abundance: few
len: 14
j_gene: TRBJ2-3
CDR3aa: CASRPISSTDTQYF
CDR3nt: TGTGCCAGCAGGCCCATCTCTAGCACAGATACGCAGTATTTT

d_gene: -
v_gene: TRBV7-6
abundance: few
len: 14
j_gene: TRBJ2-1
CDR3aa: CASSPGGENLEQFF
CDR3nt: TGTGCCAGCAGCCCCGGAGGGGAGAACCTTGAGCAGTTCTTC

d_gene: TRBD1
v_gene: TRBV7-8
abundance: many
len: 15
j_gene: TRBJ2-1
CDR3aa: CASSITGGLGDEQFF
CDR3nt: TGTGCCAGCAGCATCACAGGGGGCCTAGGGGATGAGCAGTTCTTC

d_gene: -
v_gene: TRBV7-2
abundance: many
len: 13
j_gene: TRBJ2-1
CDR3aa: CASSPLGFHEQFF
CDR3nt: TGTGCCAGCAGCCCACTAGGGTTCCATGAGCAGTTCTTC

d_gene: TRBD1
v_gene: TRBV6-1
abundance: -
len: 19
j_gene: TRBJ1-3
CDR3aa: CASRDDRGATGSSGNTIYF
CDR3nt: TGTGCCAGCAGGGATGACAGGGGCGCGACTGGCAGCTCTGGAAACACCATATATTTT

d_gene: TRBD1
v_gene: TRBV15
abundance: few
len: 14
j_gene: TRBJ1-6
CDR3aa: CATSRTGGNSPLHF
CDR3nt: TGTGCCACCAGCAGGACAGGGGGGAATTCACCCCTCCACTTT

d_gene: -
v_gene: TRBV28
abundance: -
len: 15
j_gene: TRBJ2-1
CDR3aa: CASSFQGNFYNEQFF
CDR3nt: TGTGCCAGCAGTTTCCAGGGGAATTTCTACAATGAGCAGTTCTTC

d_gene: -
v_gene: TRBV7-6
abundance: many
len: 13
j_gene: TRBJ1-1
CDR3aa: CASSLLTNTEAFF
CDR3nt: TGTGCCAGCAGCTTATTAACGAACACTGAAGCTTTCTTT

d_gene: -
v_gene: TRBV29-1
abundance: few
len: 12
j_gene: TRBJ1-2
CDR3aa: CSVSGLSYGYTF
CDR3nt: TGCAGCGTTTCGGGACTTAGCTATGGCTACACCTTC

d_gene: TRBD1
v_gene: TRBV6-1
abundance: -
len: 14
j_gene: TRBJ2-1
CDR3aa: CASSDPTGGNEQFF
CDR3nt: TGTGCCAGCAGTGACCCTACAGGGGGCAATGAGCAGTTCTTC

d_gene: -
v_gene: TRBV11-2
abundance: -
len: 12
j_gene: TRBJ1-2
CDR3aa: CASSLRDIGYTF
CDR3nt: TGTGCCAGCAGCTTAAGAGACATTGGCTACACCTTC

d_gene: TRBD1
v_gene: TRBV12-3/TRBV12-4
abundance: -
len: 16
j_gene: TRBJ1-4
CDR3aa: CASSLNFQGDNEKLFF
CDR3nt: TGTGCCAGCAGCCTCAACTTTCAGGGGGATAATGAAAAACTGTTTTTT

d_gene: -
v_gene: TRBV6-2/TRBV6-3
abundance: -
len: 15
j_gene: TRBJ1-6
CDR3aa: CASSYSYRAPSPLHF
CDR3nt: TGTGCCAGCAGTTACTCGTACAGGGCCCCATCACCCCTCCACTTT

d_gene: -
v_gene: TRBV7-8
abundance: -
len: 13
j_gene: TRBJ1-1
CDR3aa: CASSLGVGPEAFF
CDR3nt: TGTGCCAGCAGCTTAGGAGTGGGACCTGAAGCTTTCTTT

d_gene: TRBD1
v_gene: TRBV19
abundance: many
len: 15
j_gene: TRBJ2-2
CDR3aa: CASSIGTVKTGELFF
CDR3nt: TGTGCCAGTAGTATCGGGACAGTCAAGACCGGGGAGCTGTTTTTT

d_gene: -
v_gene: TRBV27
abundance: -
len: 15
j_gene: TRBJ2-3
CDR3aa: CASSLEPGSTDTQYF
CDR3nt: TGTGCCAGCAGTTTAGAACCGGGATCCACAGATACGCAGTATTTT

d_gene: -
v_gene: TRBV6-1
abundance: -
len: 12
j_gene: TRBJ1-2
CDR3aa: CASSEGIVRYTF
CDR3nt: TGTGCCAGCTCTGAAGGGATCGTCCGCTACACCTTC

d_gene: TRBD1
v_gene: TRBV7-9
abundance: -
len: 13
j_gene: TRBJ1-2
CDR3aa: CATSRPGQGFYTF
CDR3nt: TGTGCCACCAGCCGGCCGGGACAGGGCTTCTACACCTTC

d_gene: -
v_gene: TRBV7-8
abundance: -
len: 14
j_gene: TRBJ1-4
CDR3aa: CASSSSGAPEKLFF
CDR3nt: TGTGCCAGCAGCTCCAGCGGCGCGCCAGAAAAACTGTTTTTT

d_gene: TRBD2
v_gene: TRBV5-3
abundance: -
len: 16
j_gene: TRBJ2-2
CDR3aa: CASSLTGGGAPGELFF
CDR3nt: TGTGCCAGCAGCTTGACCGGCGGGGGGGCCCCCGGGGAGCTGTTTTTT

d_gene: -
v_gene: TRBV10-2
abundance: -
len: 15
j_gene: TRBJ2-3
CDR3aa: CASSVPPERRDTQYF
CDR3nt: TGCGCCAGCAGTGTCCCCCCCGAGAGAAGAGATACGCAGTATTTT

d_gene: -
v_gene: TRBV10-1
abundance: few
len: 14
j_gene: TRBJ2-7
CDR3aa: CATQRGLEMDEQYF
CDR3nt: TGCGCCACCCAACGGGGTCTTGAGATGGACGAGCAGTACTTC

d_gene: -
v_gene: TRBV6-5
abundance: many
len: 13
j_gene: TRBJ2-5
CDR3aa: CASSYLGRETQYF
CDR3nt: TGTGCCAGCAGTTACTTGGGACGGGAGACCCAGTACTTC

d_gene: -
v_gene: TRBV12-3/TRBV12-4
abundance: -
len: 15
j_gene: TRBJ1-1
CDR3aa: CASSLHINGGTEAFF
CDR3nt: TGTGCCAGCAGTTTACATATTAACGGTGGGACTGAAGCTTTCTTT

d_gene: -
v_gene: TRBV5-5
abundance: few
len: 13
j_gene: TRBJ1-1
CDR3aa: CASTFLGNTEAFF
CDR3nt: TGTGCCAGCACCTTCTTAGGAAACACTGAAGCTTTCTTT

d_gene: -
v_gene: TRBV6-1
abundance: -
len: 12
j_gene: TRBJ1-2
CDR3aa: CAIGGVSYGYTF
CDR3nt: TGTGCCATAGGGGGAGTCTCTTATGGCTACACCTTC

d_gene: TRBD1
v_gene: TRBV20-1
abundance: -
len: 13
j_gene: TRBJ2-5
CDR3aa: CSGNRQGKETQYF
CDR3nt: TGCAGTGGTAACCGACAGGGGAAAGAGACCCAGTACTTC

d_gene: -
v_gene: TRBV12-3/TRBV12-4
abundance: -
len: 15
j_gene: TRBJ2-3
CDR3aa: CASSSPNGEVDTQYF
CDR3nt: TGTGCCAGCAGTTCGCCGAATGGGGAGGTCGATACGCAGTATTTT

d_gene: TRBD2
v_gene: TRBV27
abundance: few
len: 18
j_gene: TRBJ2-1
CDR3aa: CASRTDGRGESSYNEQFF
CDR3nt: TGTGCCAGCAGAACGGACGGGCGGGGGGAAAGCTCCTACAATGAGCAGTTCTTC

d_gene: -
v_gene: TRBV28
abundance: few
len: 13
j_gene: TRBJ2-5
CDR3aa: CASCDYLQETQYF
CDR3nt: TGTGCCAGCTGTGACTACCTCCAAGAGACCCAGTACTTC

d_gene: TRBD1
v_gene: TRBV19
abundance: few
len: 17
j_gene: TRBJ2-3
CDR3aa: CASSITPGQGASDTQYF
CDR3nt: TGTGCCAGTAGTATAACCCCCGGACAGGGGGCATCAGATACGCAGTATTTT

d_gene: TRBD2
v_gene: TRBV20-1
abundance: few
len: 16
j_gene: TRBJ2-1
CDR3aa: CSAKMLAGGIYNEQFF
CDR3nt: TGCAGTGCTAAGATGTTAGCGGGGGGTATTTACAATGAGCAGTTCTTC

d_gene: TRBD1
v_gene: TRBV4-1
abundance: -
len: 16
j_gene: TRBJ1-2
CDR3aa: CASSQGSAGTDYGYTF
CDR3nt: TGCGCCAGCAGCCAAGGGTCGGCCGGGACAGACTATGGCTACACCTTC

d_gene: TRBD1
v_gene: TRBV6-1
abundance: -
len: 15
j_gene: TRBJ2-7
CDR3aa: CASRPGQESSYEQYF
CDR3nt: TGTGCCAGCAGGCCAGGACAGGAGAGCTCCTACGAGCAGTACTTC

d_gene: -
v_gene: TRBV12-3/TRBV12-4
abundance: few
len: 12
j_gene: TRBJ2-1
CDR3aa: CASRYNTDEQFF
CDR3nt: TGTGCCAGCAGATACAATACGGATGAGCAGTTCTTC

d_gene: TRBD1
v_gene: TRBV15
abundance: few
len: 15
j_gene: TRBJ1-1
CDR3aa: CATSRKGQGVTEAFF
CDR3nt: TGTGCCACCAGCAGAAAAGGACAGGGAGTAACTGAAGCTTTCTTT

d_gene: TRBD2
v_gene: TRBV7-6
abundance: many
len: 17
j_gene: TRBJ2-5
CDR3aa: CASSLARSGGRYETQYF
CDR3nt: TGTGCCAGCAGCTTAGCGAGGAGCGGGGGGAGATATGAGACCCAGTACTTC

d_gene: -
v_gene: TRBV10-1
abundance: -
len: 14
j_gene: TRBJ2-2
CDR3aa: CASTSGHNTGELFF
CDR3nt: TGCGCCAGCACCTCGGGACACAACACCGGGGAGCTGTTTTTT

d_gene: -
v_gene: TRBV7-9
abundance: few
len: 15
j_gene: TRBJ2-4
CDR3aa: CASSRDGTAKNIQYF
CDR3nt: TGTGCCAGCAGCCGTGACGGGACAGCCAAAAACATTCAGTACTTC

d_gene: -
v_gene: TRBV7-8
abundance: many
len: 15
j_gene: TRBJ1-1
CDR3aa: CASSLGSKQNTEAFF
CDR3nt: TGTGCCAGCAGCTTAGGGTCGAAGCAGAACACTGAAGCTTTCTTT

d_gene: -
v_gene: TRBV11-3
abundance: -
len: 14
j_gene: TRBJ2-5
CDR3aa: CASSLRGTLETQYF
CDR3nt: TGTGCCAGCAGCTTGAGGGGGACCTTGGAGACCCAGTACTTC

d_gene: TRBD2
v_gene: TRBV12-5
abundance: -
len: 17
j_gene: TRBJ2-1
CDR3aa: CASGLDSGGFTYNEQFF
CDR3nt: TGTGCTAGTGGTTTGGACAGCGGGGGATTCACCTACAATGAGCAGTTCTTC

d_gene: TRBD1
v_gene: TRBV19
abundance: few
len: 12
j_gene: TRBJ1-1
CDR3aa: CASSDRVIEAFF
CDR3nt: TGTGCCAGTTCAGACAGGGTTATTGAAGCTTTCTTT

d_gene: -
v_gene: TRBV12-3/TRBV12-4
abundance: few
len: 15
j_gene: TRBJ2-1
CDR3aa: CASSLDAAGYNEQFF
CDR3nt: TGTGCCAGCAGTTTAGATGCCGCGGGGTACAATGAGCAGTTCTTC

d_gene: TRBD2
v_gene: TRBV12-3/TRBV12-4
abundance: -
len: 16
j_gene: TRBJ2-1
CDR3aa: CASFEASGGYYNEQFF
CDR3nt: TGTGCCAGCTTTGAGGCTAGCGGGGGTTATTACAATGAGCAGTTCTTC

d_gene: -
v_gene: TRBV20-1
abundance: -
len: 14
j_gene: TRBJ1-6
CDR3aa: CSASGVTDNSPLHF
CDR3nt: TGCAGTGCCAGTGGGGTTACGGATAATTCACCCCTCCACTTT

d_gene: -
v_gene: TRBV7-2
abundance: many
len: 15
j_gene: TRBJ2-5
CDR3aa: CASSYRALPGETQYF
CDR3nt: TGTGCCAGCAGCTACCGGGCCCTCCCAGGGGAGACCCAGTACTTC

d_gene: -
v_gene: TRBV7-9
abundance: -
len: 14
j_gene: TRBJ2-5
CDR3aa: CASSAPQYQETQYF
CDR3nt: TGTGCCAGCAGCGCCCCCCAGTACCAAGAGACCCAGTACTTC

d_gene: TRBD1
v_gene: TRBV4-1
abundance: few
len: 15
j_gene: TRBJ2-3
CDR3aa: CASMDRETSTDTQYF
CDR3nt: TGCGCCAGCATGGACAGGGAAACTAGCACTGATACGCAGTATTTT